This record looks at one T cell receptor (beta chain) sequence and its context. This entry is derived from a study of shared clonotypes between healthy human individuals. The germline V gene has CDR1 SGHTA and CDR2 FQGNSA. This CDR3 has 15 residues. V shed 4 bases and J 5 bases; nucleotides not matched to a gene: 8. In the authors' methods: With immunoSEQ giving junction-only sequences and no quality scores, filtering differed. TCRdb keeps only in-frame clones here, not all; method: immunoSEQ multiplex PCR. Clonal size and the V and J genes are those of that table, whereas D and trimming came from the DNA. The sample records about 1 million clones, roughly 80% being singletons. A CD45RA+ naive subset and a CD45RA-negative memory subset were split from CD4+ cells.

The specimen was memory CD4+ T cells sorted from blood. Subset reported: CD45RA-negative fraction. The receptor's source is a man between 18 and 35 years old in good health. The chain is built from TRBV7-2 and TRBJ2-5; 9 positions agree with TRBD2. As DNA, the CDR3 is TGTGCCAGCAGCTCCGGGAACAGCGGGAGGGAGACCCAGTACTTC. It codes for CASSSGNSGRETQYF.